Below are 3 T cell receptor beta chains sequenced from a single sample in a study of beta chain features in type 1 diabetes. Expressed TCRB transcripts were sequenced because the isolated RNA had all been reverse transcribed beforehand. Profiled with immunoSEQ multiplex PCR; TCRdb holds only in-frame clones, not every one. The repertoire consists of some 160,000 clones, with over 7.5% occurring once and the leading ten covering approximately 2.3%. Source material: central memory CD4+ T cells from blood. The receptors were sampled from a young woman in good health.

This clone was detected only a few times. The CDR3 sequence is CASSEASPLRGTDTQYF. The CDR3 bases are TGTGCCAGCAGTGAAGCGTCGCCTTTGCGGGGGACAGATACGCAGTATTTT. This chain uses TRBV2 with TRBJ2-3, with 7 nucleotides matching TRBD2. V was clipped by 0 bases and J by 3 bases; unmatched bases: 9. The CDR3 is 17 residues long. In germline, CDR1 is SNHLY, CDR2 FYNNEI.

The V call is TRBV2, the J call TRBJ2-5; a possible D gene is TRBD2 (5 bases). Looked up from germline, CDR1 is SNHLY and CDR2 is FYNNEI. V was pared by 5 bases and J by 4 bases, with 14 bases between. The CDR3 covers 14 residues. CDR3: CASSPRTPRETQYF. In DNA, the CDR3 is TGTGCCAGCAGTCCCCGGACTCCGAGAGAGACCCAGTACTTC.

The V and J genes are TRBV19 and TRBJ2-1, with 12 nucleotides matching TRBD2. V lost 4 bases and J lost 7; bases outside the gene matches: 8. The CDR3 sequence is 16 residues long. CDR1 is LNHDA, CDR2 SQIVND, per germline (reference sequence). This CDR3 reads CASSKHPTSGRNEQFF. In DNA, the CDR3 is TGTGCCAGTAGTAAACACCCGACTAGCGGGAGAAATGAGCAGTTCTTC.